The following is a TCR beta chain sequence with its context. Its antigen is not yet known. It has no much larger one-base neighbor in the sample; base qualities were not kept. This specimen comes from a study of shared clonotypes between healthy human individuals (dated by TCRdb to 2018 to 2021). A note on the overall study: The cohort included a few men and a couple of women between 18 and 49 years of age. Per donor, three plates each were used for CD4 naive and CD4 memory, two for CD8 naive, and one for CD8 memory. The study deeply sequenced blood TCR repertoires of five healthy adults to estimate repertoire size and the extent of clonotype sharing between individuals. Different laboratories and diverse techniques were used to prepare libraries and sequence TCR repertoires, to increase sequencing depth and limit assay-specific biases. Per donor, leukapheresis produced somewhere between about 0.85 and 10 billion PBMCs.

The junction carries 13 bases between V and J, which are trimmed by 6 bases and 7 bases respectively. The CDR3 goes from the cysteine to the phenylalanine over 13 residues. The read is trimmed to its CDR3 DNA, 39 bases read in frame from base 1. CDR1 and CDR2, per the germline V gene, are SNHLY and FYNNEI. TCR CDR3 regions were amplified from genomic DNA by multiplex PCR using the deep immunoSEQ assay. For each cell subset, the extracted genomic DNA was distributed evenly across all wells of several immunoSEQ 96-well plates, and each plate served as one replicate. For sorted subsets, around 200 ng genomic DNA, equal to about 30,000 T cell genomes, was loaded into each replicate PCR. The purified libraries were quantified using a Qubit 3.0 fluorometer, sized with a Bioanalyzer 2100, and then quantified again using the KAPA Library Quantification kit. A separate single-read 150-cycle Illumina NextSeq 550 flow cell was used to sequence each immunoSEQ 96-well plate. The study's own analysis went as follows. Because the immunoSEQ output held only junctional sequences and lacked quality scores, the filtering could not match the filtering applied to full-length reads. Sequences were annotated with PyIR, a Python wrapper for IgBLAST v1.9, and V/J genes and CDR3 were assigned using IMGT germline references. Reads were filtered out if the reads had weak V/J assignments (E-value above 1e-6), no CDR3, stop codons, out-of-frame junctions, or ambiguous translated residues. A V3J clonotype was defined by an identical inferred V gene, J gene, and CDR3 amino acid sequence. To compute the percentage overlap between repertoires, the number of shared unique clonotypes was divided by the size of the smaller repertoire. RTK rarefaction, the Chao1 estimator, and Recon v2.1 estimates of unobserved clonotypes were used to assess repertoire richness. OLGA was used to compute generation probabilities for all TCRbeta clonotypes that the gDNA method yielded from four donors. Entries here come from immuneACCESS through TCRdb and include only in-frame sequences with V and J called. Some clones fail to appear in such tables; in the studies checked, an unresolved V gene covers under half of the shortfall, and the cause of the remainder is unknown. The DNA gave D and trimming, while V, J and clone size come from that table. Present in this sample are more than 2,000,000 clones, just over 90% of which were seen just once. Clones ranked in the top ten supply around 0.14% of the sample.

Healthy HIV-negative adults with no recently reported acute infections or vaccinations were included as donors. Every donor was a Caucasian adult residing in Nashville, Tennessee, USA. CD4+ T cells were enriched by magnetic negative selection; naive cells were then positively selected on CD45RA, and the negative fraction formed the memory subset. Blood was collected by leukapheresis, and PBMCs were isolated by Ficoll-Histopaque density gradient centrifugation and then cryopreserved in liquid nitrogen vapor phase. Analytical flow cytometry was used to check the purity and quantity of each magnetically sorted T cell population. Genomic DNA was isolated from each sorted fraction and quantified by UV absorbance on a Nanodrop 2000c. Overall study outcomes, separate from this receptor: Even with the large sequencing depth, rarefaction of the sorted-subset datasets indicated that sequencing was incomplete. Naive subsets generally had larger estimated clonotype richness than memory subsets. Because the study included only a small number of donors, the genetic and exposure-history diversity represented was limited. Only blood was sampled, and tissue TCR repertoires likely differ from those in blood. Pairwise subsampling indicated that sequencing depth was expected to affect the degree of clonotype sharing among donors. Higher generation probabilities were observed for clonotypes shared by all four sorted-subset donors than for non-shared clonotypes. Sharing across several donors was observed for approximately 4.6% of naive CD4, 3% to 3.5% of naive CD8, 2.3% of memory CD4, and less than 0.45% of memory CD8 clonotypes.

The chain joins TRBV2 to TRBJ1-5; TRBD1 is a weak D gene call, 6 bases matching. Sequenced material: naive CD4+ T cells sorted from blood. The cell subset or site label here, explained by the study, means: CD45RA+ positively selected. This receptor was taken from a man in his late teens or twenties in good health. For the CDR3, the sequence is CASRGGGYQPQHF. The DNA sequence reads TGTGCCAGCAGAGGAGGGGGGTACCAGCCCCAGCATTTT.